One and the same sample provided the 4 T cell receptor beta chains below, sequenced in a study of identical twins. MiXCR was run by TCRdb on the 5' RACE reads, yielding one entry per CDR3 protein. The repertoire consists of 1.5 million to 2 million distinct CDR3 sequences, with less than 35% occurring once and the leading ten covering 0.27%. Sequenced sample: cord blood. The receptors come from a newborn girl in good health.

This clonotype was observed a few times. The chain uses TRBV7-6 and TRBJ2-1; D gene unclear. Germline V gives CDR1 SGHVS, CDR2 FNYEAQ. V shed 3 bases and J shed 7 bases, with 10 bases lying between them. The CDR3 extends over 13 amino acids. CDR3 sequence: CASSFYGYNEQFF. The CDR3 nucleotides are TGTGCCAGCAGCTTTTATGGATATAATGAGCAGTTCTTC. The whole variable domain, remainder taken from reference TRBV7-6 and TRBJ2-1, is GAGVSQSPRYKVTKRGQDVALRCDPISGHVSLYWYRQALGQGPEFLTYFNYEAQQDKSGLPNDRFSAERPEGSISTLTIQRTEQRDSAMYRCASSFYGYNEQFFGPGTRLTVL.

The genes are TRBV3-1 and TRBJ2-1, with TRBD2 identical over 9 bases. The better agreement between TRBJ2-7 and the DNA end casts doubt on the J call. The length of the CDR3 is 14 residues. Germline CDR1 LGHDT, CDR2 YNNKEL (reference sequence). CDR3 sequence reads: CASSRTSDYNEQYF. Written as DNA, the CDR3 is TGTGCCAGCAGCCGGACTAGCGACTACAATGAGCAGTACTTC.

This clonotype was seen a few times. The rearrangement uses TRBV25-1 and TRBJ2-3; D is undetermined. This CDR3 comprises 11 residues. Per the germline V gene, CDR1 is MGHDK and CDR2 is SYGVNS. V was trimmed by 9 bases and J by 2 bases, leaving 6 bases between them. DNA of the CDR3: TGTGCCAGGGTTGACACAGATACGCAGTATTTT. Translation: CARVDTDTQYF. Together with reference TRBV25-1 and TRBJ2-3, the CDR3 gives the full variable domain: EADIYQTPRYLVIGTGKKITLECSQTMGHDKMYWYQQDPGMELHLIHYSYGVNSTEKGDLSSESTVSRIRTEHFPLTLESARPSHTSQYLCARVDTDTQYFGPGTRLTVL.

This clonotype was counted a single time. V usage is TRBV7-2 and J usage is TRBJ2-5; D is unresolved. The CDR3 extends over 15 amino acids. V lost 2 bases and J 2 bases, leaving 12 bases between the germline ends. Germline V gene data show CDR1 as SGHTA and CDR2 as FQGNSA. The chain's CDR3 is CASSLLLSDQETQYF. For the CDR3, the DNA is TGTGCCAGCAGCTTATTACTTTCAGATCAAGAGACCCAGTACTTC. Drawing the rest from reference TRBV7-2 and TRBJ2-5, the complete variable domain is GAGVSQSPSNKVTEKGKDVELRCDPISGHTALYWYRQSLGQGLEFLIYFQGNSAPDKSGLPSDRFSAERTGGSVSTLTIQRTQQEDSAVYLCASSLLLSDQETQYFGPGTRLLVL.